This T cell receptor beta chain was observed in a study of blood T cell repertoires in COVID-19. Background on the study: From the United States, Italy and Spain came samples of acute and convalescent COVID-19. PBMCs, B-cell-depleted T cells, or T cells provided the cDNA or gDNA that made up the material.

The authors' processing: The assay estimated nucleated cells by amplifying reference gene primers. The method was immunoSEQ multiplex PCR; TCRdb's version includes in-frame clones alone and lacks a portion of them. Clone size and the V and J calls come from that table; the DNA yielded D and trimming. The sample lists about 210,000 clones, about 90% occurring once. The sample taken for sequencing was peripheral blood. This TCR was sampled from a man aged 25 to 45 with acute or convalescent COVID-19.

CDR3 sequence reads: CASNTITNEKLFF. The CDR3 coding sequence is TGTGCCAGTAACACGATAACTAATGAAAAACTGTTTTTT. The rearrangement joins TRBV19 to TRBJ1-4; no definite D call. The CDR3 contains 13 residues. Deletions cut 7 bases from V and 1 base from J, with 7 bases between. From germline, CDR1 is LNHDA and CDR2 SQIVND (reference sequence).